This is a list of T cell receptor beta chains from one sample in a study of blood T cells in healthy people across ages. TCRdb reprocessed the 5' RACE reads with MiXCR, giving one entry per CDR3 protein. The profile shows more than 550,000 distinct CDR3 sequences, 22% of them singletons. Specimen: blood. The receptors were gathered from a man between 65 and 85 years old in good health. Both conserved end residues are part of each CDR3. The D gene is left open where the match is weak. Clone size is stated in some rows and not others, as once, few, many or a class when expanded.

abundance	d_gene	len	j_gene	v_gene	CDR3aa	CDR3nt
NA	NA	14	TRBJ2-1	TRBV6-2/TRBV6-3	CASSYLGGQSEQFF	TGTGCCAGCAGTTATTTGGGGGGGCAATCTGAGCAGTTCTTC
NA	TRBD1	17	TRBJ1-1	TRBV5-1	CASSLGTGGALDTEAFF	TGCGCCAGCAGCTTGGGGACAGGGGGCGCGCTGGACACTGAAGCTTTCTTT
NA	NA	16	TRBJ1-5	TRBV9	CASSLAGAQGNQPQHF	TGTGCCAGCAGCCTTGCCGGGGCCCAAGGCAATCAGCCCCAGCATTTT
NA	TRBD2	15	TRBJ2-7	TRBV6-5	CASSSLAGGRHEQYF	TGTGCCAGCAGTTCATTAGCGGGAGGGCGCCACGAGCAGTACTTC
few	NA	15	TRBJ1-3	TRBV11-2	CASSLVESSGNTIYF	TGTGCCAGCAGCTTAGTCGAGTCTTCTGGAAACACCATATATTTT
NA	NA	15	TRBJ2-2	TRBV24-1	CATSPDSSGTGELFF	TGTGCCACCTCTCCGGACAGTTCCGGCACCGGGGAGCTGTTTTTT
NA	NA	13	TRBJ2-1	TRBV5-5	CASSYLKRDEQFF	TGTGCCAGCAGCTACCTAAAACGGGATGAGCAGTTCTTC
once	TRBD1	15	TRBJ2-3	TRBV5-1	CASSTGQASTDTQYF	TGCGCCAGCAGCACGGGACAGGCGAGCACAGATACGCAGTATTTT
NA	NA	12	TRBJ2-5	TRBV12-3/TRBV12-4	CASSSSQQTQYF	TGTGCCAGCAGCTCTTCTCAGCAGACCCAGTACTTC
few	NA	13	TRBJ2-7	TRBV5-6	CASSTGHAYEQYF	TGTGCCAGCAGCACTGGACACGCGTACGAGCAGTACTTC
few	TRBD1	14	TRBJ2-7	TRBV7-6	CASSLAGGGYEQYF	TGTGCCAGCAGCTTAGCAGGGGGCGGCTACGAGCAGTACTTC
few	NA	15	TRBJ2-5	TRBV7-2	CASSLGGGEKETQYF	TGTGCCAGCAGCTTGGGGGGAGGTGAGAAAGAGACCCAGTACTTC
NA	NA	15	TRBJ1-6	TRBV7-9	CASSPSTFYNSPLHF	TGTGCCAGCAGCCCCTCAACGTTCTATAATTCACCCCTCCACTTT
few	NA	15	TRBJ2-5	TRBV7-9	CASSLVFGYQETQYF	TGTGCCAGCAGCTTAGTGTTTGGGTACCAAGAGACCCAGTACTTC
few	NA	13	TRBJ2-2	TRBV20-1	CSARRPGTGELFF	TGCAGTGCTAGAAGGCCCGGAACCGGGGAGCTGTTTTTT
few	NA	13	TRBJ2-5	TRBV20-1	CSARGVGQETQYF	TGCAGTGCTAGAGGGGTGGGGCAAGAGACCCAGTACTTC
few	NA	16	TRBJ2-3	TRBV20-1	CSARDFRARVEDTQYF	TGCAGTGCTAGAGATTTTCGAGCTCGGGTCGAAGATACGCAGTATTTT
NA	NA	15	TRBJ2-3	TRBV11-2	CASSLIGTTGDTQYF	TGTGCCAGCAGCTTGATTGGCACAACTGGGGATACGCAGTATTTT
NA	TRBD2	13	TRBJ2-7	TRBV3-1	CASSQEKRGGKYF	TGTGCCAGCAGCCAAGAAAAGCGGGGGGGCAAGTACTTC
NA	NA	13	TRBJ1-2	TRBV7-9	CASSSTSAHGYTF	TGTGCCAGCAGCTCGACCTCAGCCCATGGCTACACCTTC
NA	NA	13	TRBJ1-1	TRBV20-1	CSAKTGRNTEAFF	TGCAGTGCGAAGACGGGGCGGAACACTGAAGCTTTCTTT
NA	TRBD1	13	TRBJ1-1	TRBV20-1	CSAGSPGGTEAFF	TGCAGTGCTGGATCCCCAGGGGGCACTGAAGCTTTCTTT
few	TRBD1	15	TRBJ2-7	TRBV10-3	CAINLGQDSSYEQYF	TGTGCCATCAACCTCGGACAGGACTCCTCCTACGAGCAGTACTTC
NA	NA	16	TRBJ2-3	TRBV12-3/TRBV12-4	CASSFWGSPADYTQYF	TGTGCCAGCAGTTTCTGGGGGTCGCCCGCAGACTATACGCAGTATTTT
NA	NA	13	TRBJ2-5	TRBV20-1	CSARAAGQETQYF	TGCAGTGCTAGAGCGGCGGGGCAAGAGACCCAGTACTTC
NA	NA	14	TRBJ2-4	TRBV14	CASSPDPRGNIQYF	TGTGCCAGCAGTCCGGACCCGAGGGGAAACATTCAGTACTTC
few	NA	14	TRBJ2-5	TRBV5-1	CASSSQAASYAQYF	TGCGCCAGCAGCTCACAGGCTGCCTCCTACGCGCAGTACTTC
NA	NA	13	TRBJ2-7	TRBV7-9	CASSARETYEQYF	TGTGCCAGCAGCGCACGGGAGACCTACGAGCAGTACTTC
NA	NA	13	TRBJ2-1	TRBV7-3	CASSSDHNNEQFF	TGTGCCAGCAGCTCTGACCATAACAATGAGCAGTTCTTC
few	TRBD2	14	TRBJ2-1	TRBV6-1	CASSEGLAGYEQFF	TGTGCCAGCAGTGAAGGACTAGCGGGATATGAGCAGTTCTTC
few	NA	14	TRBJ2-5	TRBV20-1	CSARDPSQGETQYF	TGCAGTGCTAGAGATCCTAGCCAGGGGGAGACCCAGTACTTC
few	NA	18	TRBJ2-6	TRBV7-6	CASSLVGNTPSGANVLTF	TGTGCCAGCAGCTTAGTGGGCAATACCCCCTCTGGGGCCAACGTCCTGACTTTC
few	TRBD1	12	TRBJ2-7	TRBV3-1	CASSRQGIGQYF	TGTGCCAGCAGCCGACAGGGTATAGGGCAGTACTTC
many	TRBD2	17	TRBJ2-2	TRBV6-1	CASSELLLAANTGELFF	TGTGCCAGCAGTGAACTTTTGCTAGCGGCGAACACCGGGGAGCTGTTTTTT
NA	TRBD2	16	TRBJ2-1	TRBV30	CAWSVLAGGPYNEQFF	TGTGCCTGGAGTGTATTAGCGGGGGGACCCTACAATGAGCAGTTCTTC
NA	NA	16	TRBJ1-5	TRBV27	CASSLTGRGANQPQHF	TGTGCCAGCAGTTTAACGGGGAGGGGGGCCAATCAGCCCCAGCATTTT
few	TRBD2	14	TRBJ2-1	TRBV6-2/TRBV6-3	CATRTSGRRNEQFF	TGTGCCACCAGGACTAGCGGGAGGAGGAATGAGCAGTTCTTC
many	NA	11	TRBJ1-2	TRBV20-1	CSAERGNGYTF	TGCAGTGCTGAGAGGGGCAATGGCTACACCTTC
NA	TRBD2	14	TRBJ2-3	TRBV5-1	CASSKTSGTDTQYF	TGCGCCAGCAGCAAGACTAGCGGCACAGATACGCAGTATTTT
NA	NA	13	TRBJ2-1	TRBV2	CASSGSQLDEQFF	TGTGCCAGCAGTGGCAGTCAACTAGATGAGCAGTTCTTC
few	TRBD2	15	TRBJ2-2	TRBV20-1	CSASLRGRGAGELFF	TGCAGTGCTAGCTTGCGCGGGAGGGGGGCCGGGGAGCTGTTTTTT
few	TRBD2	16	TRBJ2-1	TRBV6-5	CASSYSGGDIGNEQFF	TGTGCCAGCAGTTACTCCGGGGGGGATATCGGCAATGAGCAGTTCTTC
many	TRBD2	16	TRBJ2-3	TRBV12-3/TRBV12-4	CASSLALAGGTDTQYF	TGTGCCAGCAGTTTAGCACTAGCGGGAGGCACAGATACGCAGTATTTT
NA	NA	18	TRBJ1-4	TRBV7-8	CASSLALKEAKTNEKLFF	TGTGCCAGCAGCTTAGCGCTTAAGGAGGCGAAAACTAATGAAAAACTGTTTTTT
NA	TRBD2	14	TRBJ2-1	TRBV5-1	CASSSPGLAGGPLF	TGCGCCAGCAGCTCCCCCGGACTAGCGGGAGGTCCCCTCTTC
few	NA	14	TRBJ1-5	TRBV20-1	CSARFPEGNQPQHF	TGCAGTGCTAGATTCCCGGAGGGCAATCAGCCCCAGCATTTT
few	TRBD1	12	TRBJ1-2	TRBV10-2	CASGQGNYGYTF	TGCGCCTCGGGACAGGGGAACTATGGCTACACCTTC
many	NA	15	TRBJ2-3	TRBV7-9	CASSSEGGPSATQYF	TGTGCCAGCAGTTCAGAAGGAGGCCCCTCGGCTACGCAGTATTTT
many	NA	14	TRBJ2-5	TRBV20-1	CSALPTSKWETQYF	TGCAGTGCCCTCCCGACTAGTAAATGGGAGACCCAGTACTTC
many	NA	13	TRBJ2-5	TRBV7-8	CASSLALRETQYF	TGTGCCAGCAGTTTAGCGTTGCGGGAGACCCAGTACTTC
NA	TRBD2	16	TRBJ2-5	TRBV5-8	CASSPGLAGVEETQYF	TGTGCCAGCAGCCCCGGACTAGCGGGGGTCGAAGAGACCCAGTACTTC
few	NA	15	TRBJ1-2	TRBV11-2	CASSLDRGQTYGYTF	TGTGCCAGCAGCTTAGATCGGGGGCAGACCTATGGCTACACCTTC
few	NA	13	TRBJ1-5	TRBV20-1	CSASPLGNQPQHF	TGCAGTGCTAGTCCCCTCGGCAATCAGCCCCAGCATTTT
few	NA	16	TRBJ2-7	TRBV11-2	CASSLASGQQSYEQYF	TGTGCCAGCAGCTTGGCCTCGGGACAACAGAGCTACGAGCAGTACTTC
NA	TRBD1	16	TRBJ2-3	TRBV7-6	CASSAAGGVGTDTQYF	TGTGCCAGCAGCGCCGCAGGGGGCGTTGGCACAGATACGCAGTATTTT
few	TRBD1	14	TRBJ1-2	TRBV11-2	CASSPMGQAYGYTF	TGTGCCAGCAGCCCCATGGGACAGGCGTATGGCTACACCTTC
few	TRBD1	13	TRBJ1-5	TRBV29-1	CSATTGFNQPQHF	TGCAGCGCCACGACAGGGTTCAATCAGCCCCAGCATTTT